These 30 T cell receptor beta chains were sequenced from one sample in a study of blood T cell repertoires in COVID-19. The repertoire was sequenced with immunoSEQ multiplex PCR; TCRdb's copy has only in-frame clones and lacks some. This table holds about 200,000 clones, 70% to 85% found once. The specimen was peripheral blood. All receptors derive from a human donor in a cohort sampled during active COVID-19.

The chain combines TRBV4-2 with TRBJ1-3; unclear D gene. V lost 4 bases to trimming and J lost 0 bases, with 16 bases between them. The CDR3 runs to 17 residues. Germline V lookup: CDR1 LGHNA, CDR2 YNFKEQ. For the CDR3, the DNA is TGTGCCAGCAGCCGAGGTCTTGGCAGCTTCTCTGGAAACACCATATATTTT. Its protein product is CASSRGLGSFSGNTIYF.

The chain joins TRBV25-1 to TRBJ2-3, with D possibly being TRBD2 (6 bases). The CDR3 extends over 17 amino acids. Trimming took 8 bases from V and 3 from J, leaving 24 bases between them. Germline loops: CDR1 MGHDK, CDR2 SYGVNS. The CDR3 here is CASSGRLALNETDTQYF. The CDR3 DNA reads TGTGCCAGCTCAGGTCGGCTAGCGTTGAATGAGACAGATACGCAGTATTTT.

The chain is built from TRBV6-5 and TRBJ2-1; unclear D gene. This CDR3 region has 14 residues. Between the trimmed V and J ends, which lost 6 bases and 0 bases, there was a span of 9 bases. Germline values: CDR1 MNHEY, CDR2 SVGAGI. CDR3 amino acids: CASRRASSYNEQFF. The CDR3 region has the DNA TGTGCCAGCAGAAGAGCGAGCTCCTACAATGAGCAGTTCTTC.

The sample holds many counts of this clone. V is TRBV10-1 and J is TRBJ1-1, with D perhaps TRBD1 (6 bases). Germline CDR1 WNHNN, CDR2 SYGVQD (reference sequence). The V and J ends lost 5 bases and 1 base respectively, with 17 bases between them. The CDR3 spans 16 residues. CDR3 nucleotide sequence: TGCGCCAGCAGTCTAAGGCAGGGGTCGAAGAACACTGAAGCTTTCTTT. Amino acids: CASSLRQGSKNTEAFF.

The chain recombines TRBV19 with TRBJ2-7; 7 nucleotides agree with TRBD1. CDR1 is LNHDA, CDR2 SQIVND, per germline (reference sequence). CDR3 length: 15 amino acids. Trimming removed 5 bases from V and 0 bases from J; junction bases left unmatched: 7. DNA for the CDR3: TGTGCCAGTAGTCCGTGGACAGGAAGCTCCTACGAGCAGTACTTC. As protein: CASSPWTGSSYEQYF. Full variable domain (rest looked up from reference TRBV19 and TRBJ2-7): DGGITQSPKYLFRKEGQNVTLSCEQNLNHDAMYWYRQDPGQGLRLIYYSQIVNDFQKGDIAEGYSVSREKKESFPLTVTSAQKNPTAFYLCASSPWTGSSYEQYFGPGTRLTVT.

The chain has TRBV5-1 and TRBJ2-1, with 8 nucleotides matching TRBD1. This CDR3 is 16 amino acids long. CDR1 SGHRS and CDR2 YFSETQ come from the germline V gene. V shed 0 bases, J shed 0 bases, and the junction held 2 bases outside the gene matches. This CDR3 reads CASSLAGQASYNEQFF. CDR3 DNA sequence: TGCGCCAGCAGCTTGGCGGGACAGGCCTCCTACAATGAGCAGTTCTTC.

This chain uses TRBV5-1 with TRBJ1-4, with D possibly TRBD1 on 6 matching bases. CDR1 is SGHRS, CDR2 YFSETQ, per germline. V lost 3 bases and J lost 5, with 14 bases in between. The CDR3 contains 15 residues. CDR3 coding DNA: TGCGCCAGCAGCTCTGGGACATCGGCGAATGAAAAACTGTTTTTT. Its protein is CASSSGTSANEKLFF.

The V gene is TRBV5-1, the J gene TRBJ2-5; tentatively, D is TRBD2 (6 bases). This CDR3 comprises 14 residues. V was trimmed by 4 bases and J by 5 bases, leaving 15 bases between them. CDR1 is SGHRS, CDR2 YFSETQ, per germline. CDR3: CASSPYRGGETQYF. In DNA form, the CDR3 reads TGCGCCAGCAGCCCCTACCGTGGAGGGGAGACCCAGTACTTC.

This clone was observed once. The rearrangement uses TRBV20-1 and TRBJ2-4, with 9 nucleotides matching TRBD1. Germline CDR1 reads DFQATT; CDR2 reads SNEGSKA (reference sequence). CDR3 length: 11 amino acids. The CDR3 here is CSSDRGNIQYF. CDR3 bases: TGCTCTAGTGACAGGGGGAACATTCAGTACTTC.

In its sample, this clone was seen a few times. The genes are TRBV28 and TRBJ1-2; 7 bases align to TRBD1. This CDR3 is 15 amino acids long. CDR1 and CDR2 (germline): MDHEN, SYDVKM. V was clipped by 6 bases and J by 5 bases; unmatched bases: 12. The CDR3 region is CASSTRQGAIYGYTF. The CDR3 nucleotides read TGTGCCAGCAGCACTCGACAGGGCGCAATTTATGGCTACACCTTC.

The V call is TRBV10-3, the J call TRBJ2-5; 9 positions match TRBD1. This CDR3 spans 16 amino acids. Trimming took 4 bases from V and 4 from J; bases not matched to a gene: 10. Germline CDR1 reads ENHRY; CDR2 reads SYGVKD. CDR3 bases: TGTGCCATCAGTGGACACAACAGGGGGCCTGGAGAGACCCAGTACTTC. This encodes CAISGHNRGPGETQYF.

The V gene is TRBV28, the J gene TRBJ1-2; D is ambiguous. This CDR3 contains 13 residues. Between the trimmed V and J ends, which lost 3 bases and 0 bases, there was a span of 5 bases. Germline-derived CDR1 and CDR2 are MDHEN and SYDVKM. The CDR3 loop reads CASSFGTNYGYTF. The CDR3, as DNA: TGTGCCAGCAGTTTCGGTACTAACTATGGCTACACCTTC.

This clone came up a few times. The V call is TRBV5-6, the J call TRBJ2-5; 8 nucleotides line up with TRBD1. Germline loops: CDR1 SGHDT, CDR2 YYEEEE. This CDR3 is 15 amino acids long. Unmatched junction bases numbered 14, after V lost 8 bases and J lost 5 bases. CDR3 protein: CASKLPQGGPETQYF. CDR3 bases: TGTGCCAGTAAGCTACCACAGGGGGGTCCTGAGACCCAGTACTTC.

The V and J genes are TRBV5-4 and TRBJ2-7, with 12 bases lining up with TRBD1. Germline lookup yields CDR1 SGHNT and CDR2 YYREEE (reference sequence). This CDR3 has 15 amino acids. V gave up 4 bases and J gave up 4 bases; unmatched junction bases: 6. Here the CDR3 DNA reads TGTGCCAGCAGCGTGGGGACAGGGGGCGGATACGAGCAGTACTTC. This translates into CASSVGTGGGYEQYF. Supplemented by reference TRBV5-4 and TRBJ2-7, the full variable domain reads ETGVTQSPTHLIKTRGQQVTLRCSSQSGHNTVSWYQQALGQGPQFIFQYYREEENGRGNFPPRFSGLQFPNYSSELNVNALELDDSALYLCASSVGTGGGYEQYFGPGTRLTVT.

This clone is a singleton in its sample. This same CDR3 is encoded by further DNA sequences in the sample. This chain uses TRBV7-2 with TRBJ2-7, with a possible D match to TRBD2 (6 bases). CDR1 and CDR2 from the germline V gene are SGHTA and FQGNSA. This CDR3 is 13 amino acids long. V was cut by 1 base and J by 2 bases, with 6 bases left in between. CDR3: CASSLGLAYEQYF. The CDR3 region has the DNA TGTGCCAGCAGCTTAGGACTAGCCTACGAGCAGTACTTC. The whole variable domain, filled in from reference TRBV7-2 and TRBJ2-7, reads GAGVSQSPSNKVTEKGKDVELRCDPISGHTALYWYRQSLGQGLEFLIYFQGNSAPDKSGLPSDRFSAERTGGSVSTLTIQRTQQEDSAVYLCASSLGLAYEQYFGPGTRLTVT.

The rearrangement joins TRBV7-9 to TRBJ2-3, with TRBD2 matching over 11 bases. Germline loops: CDR1 SEHNR, CDR2 FQNEAQ (reference sequence). The CDR3 loop spans 16 amino acids. Unmatched junction bases numbered 11, after V lost 5 bases and J lost 7 bases. The chain's CDR3 is CASSPAGTSGGNTQYF. CDR3 nucleotides: TGTGCCAGCAGCCCAGCCGGGACTAGCGGAGGGAATACGCAGTATTTT.

This chain joins TRBV19 and TRBJ2-7; 12 bases align to TRBD2. The germline gives CDR1 LNHDA, CDR2 SQIVND (reference sequence). Trimming at V came to 3 bases and at J to 7 bases, leaving 16 bases not matched to a gene. The CDR3 consists of 18 residues. The CDR3 reads CASSMGLAGGLLPEEQYF. For the CDR3, the DNA is TGTGCCAGTAGTATGGGTCTAGCGGGAGGGCTGCTACCTGAGGAGCAGTACTTC.

V is TRBV7-9 and J is TRBJ1-2, with D hard to call. Germline V gene lookup returns CDR1 SEHNR and CDR2 FQNEAQ (reference sequence). Trimming removed 1 base from V and 7 bases from J, with 10 bases in between. This CDR3 has 13 residues. The chain's CDR3 is CASSLGPFRGYTF. The CDR3 DNA reads as TGTGCCAGCAGCTTAGGTCCGTTTCGTGGCTACACCTTC.

The chain combines TRBV6-5 with TRBJ1-2; 8 positions agree with TRBD1. CDR1 is MNHEY and CDR2 is SVGAGI in the germline V gene. The V and J ends lost 3 bases and 5 bases, in that order; junction bases with no gene match: 2. The CDR3 loop spans 13 amino acids. Here the CDR3 reads CASSYQGAYGYTF. The DNA of the CDR3 is TGTGCCAGCAGTTATCAGGGGGCATATGGCTACACCTTC.

V is TRBV30 and J is TRBJ2-5, with 10 bases that match TRBD2. The CDR3 covers 13 residues. The germline V gene has CDR1 GTSNPN and CDR2 SVGIG (reference sequence). V lost 7 bases to trimming and J lost 4 bases; unmatched junction nucleotides: 6. In nucleotides, the CDR3 is TGTGCCTTCCAAAGCGGGAGGGGAGAGACCCAGTACTTC. This sequence encodes CAFQSGRGETQYF.

This clone was seen a single time. V and J are TRBV3-1 (or the pseudogene TRBV3-2) and TRBJ1-5; D perhaps matches TRBD1 (6 bases). CDR1 LGHDT and CDR2 YNNKEL come from the germline V gene (reference sequence). The CDR3 extends over 15 amino acids. The V end was cut by 1 base, the J end by 2 bases, with 9 bases between. The CDR3 spells CASSQGGQGNQPQHF. CDR3 bases: TGTGCCAGCAGCCAAGGGGGGCAGGGCAATCAGCCCCAGCATTTT.

The chain combines TRBV29-1 with TRBJ2-3; 7 nucleotides agree with TRBD2. The trim removed 8 bases at V and 0 bases at J, leaving 14 bases unmatched. Germline-derived CDR1 and CDR2 are SQVTM and ANQGSEA. The CDR3 contains 16 residues. The CDR3 protein is CSSAGGRVLSTDTQYF. In DNA form, the CDR3 reads TGCAGCTCCGCTGGCGGGAGAGTCCTTAGCACAGATACGCAGTATTTT.

This clone was counted once. The genes are TRBV7-9 and TRBJ2-7, with 10 positions matching TRBD1. Losses at the gene ends were 5 bases for V and 4 bases for J; bases not matched to a gene: 8. CDR1 SEHNR and CDR2 FQNEAQ come from the germline V gene (reference sequence). This CDR3 has 15 amino acids. CDR3 residues: CASSHSGQGVYEQYF. The CDR3 DNA reads as TGTGCCAGCAGCCATTCCGGACAGGGGGTATACGAGCAGTACTTC.

The chain carries TRBV7-9 and TRBJ1-1; 8 nucleotides match TRBD1. The junction had 8 bases not matched to a gene; V was cut back by 2 bases and J by 3 bases. CDR1 and CDR2 (germline): SEHNR, FQNEAQ (reference sequence). The CDR3 consists of 16 residues. CDR3 in amino acids: CASSLFQGAGDTEAFF. The CDR3 DNA reads TGTGCCAGCAGCTTATTCCAGGGGGCCGGGGACACTGAAGCTTTCTTT.

This chain joins TRBV6-6 and TRBJ1-5, with D perhaps TRBD1 (6 bases). The CDR3 has 15 amino acids. Per the germline V gene, CDR1 is MNHNY and CDR2 is SVGAGI (reference sequence). The V end was cut by 7 bases, the J end by 0 bases, with 13 bases between. The CDR3 DNA reads as TGTGCCAGCACCAACGGACAGACTAGCAATCAGCCCCAGCATTTT. It is translated as CASTNGQTSNQPQHF.

V usage is TRBV7-2 and J usage is TRBJ1-2; TRBD1 matches at 7 bases. V shed 5 bases, J shed 8 bases, and the junction held 5 bases outside the gene matches. Germline values: CDR1 SGHTA, CDR2 FQGNSA. CDR3 length: 12 residues. The CDR3 is CASSLTGFGYTF. For the CDR3, the DNA is TGTGCCAGCAGCCTGACAGGGTTCGGCTACACCTTC.

In this sample, this clone turned up a few times. The V and J genes are TRBV29-1 and TRBJ1-2; D perhaps matches TRBD1 (6 bases). CDR1 is SQVTM and CDR2 is ANQGSEA in the germline V gene. The V gene lost 1 base and the J gene lost 4 bases, with 22 bases spanning the gap. The CDR3 runs to 17 residues. CDR3 residues: CSVEASGDPITLYGYTF. CDR3 bases: TGCAGCGTTGAAGCATCAGGGGACCCCATAACCCTCTATGGCTACACCTTC.

V and J are TRBV5-1 and TRBJ2-2; tentative D call: TRBD1 (6 bases). This CDR3 spans 15 amino acids. With 3 bases removed from V and 1 base from J, the gap between germline ends came to 10 bases. Per the germline V gene, CDR1 is SGHRS and CDR2 is YFSETQ. The CDR3 nucleotides are TGCGCCAGCAGCTCCCGGGACAAGAACACCGGGGAGCTGTTTTTT. Its protein is CASSSRDKNTGELFF.

The V gene is TRBV4-1, the J gene TRBJ2-3; 7 bases map to TRBD2. V was pared by 2 bases and J by 5 bases, with 7 bases of the junction left unmatched. From germline, CDR1 is MGHRA and CDR2 YSYEKL. This CDR3 contains 15 residues. DNA of the CDR3: TGCGCCAGCAGCCAACACGTCAGGGAGGGAGATACGCAGTATTTT. It is translated as CASSQHVREGDTQYF.

V and J are TRBV6-5 and TRBJ1-1; TRBD1 aligns across 11 bases. The germline gives CDR1 MNHEY, CDR2 SVGAGI. V trimming: 7 bases; J trimming: 1 base; junction bases outside the gene matches: 5. This CDR3 is 15 amino acids long. The CDR3 nucleotides read TGTGCCAGCACCCAGGACAGGGGGCGGAACACTGAAGCTTTCTTT. Its translation is CASTQDRGRNTEAFF.